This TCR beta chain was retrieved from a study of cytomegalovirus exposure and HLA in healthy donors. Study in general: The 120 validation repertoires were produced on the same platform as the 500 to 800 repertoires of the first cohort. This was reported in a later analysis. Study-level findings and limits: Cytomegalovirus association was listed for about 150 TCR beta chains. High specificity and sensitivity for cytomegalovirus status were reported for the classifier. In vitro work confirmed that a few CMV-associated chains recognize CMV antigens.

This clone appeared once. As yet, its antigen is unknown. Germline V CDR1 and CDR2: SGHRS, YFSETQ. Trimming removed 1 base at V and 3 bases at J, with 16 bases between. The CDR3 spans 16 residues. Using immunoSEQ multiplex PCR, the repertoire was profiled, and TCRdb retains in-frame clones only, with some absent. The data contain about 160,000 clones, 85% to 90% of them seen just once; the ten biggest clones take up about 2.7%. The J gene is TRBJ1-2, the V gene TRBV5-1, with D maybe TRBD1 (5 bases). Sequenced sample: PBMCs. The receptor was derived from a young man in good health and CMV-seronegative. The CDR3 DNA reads TGCGCCAGCAGCTTGCTAGGGGCCACGGGGGACTATGGCTACACCTTC. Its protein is CASSLLGATGDYGYTF.